This is a list of T cell receptor beta chains from one sample in a study of blood T cells in healthy people across ages. One entry per CDR3 protein, called by TCRdb with MiXCR from the 5' RACE reads. The repertoire holds hundreds of thousands of distinct CDR3 sequences, with around 32% as singletons. Sequenced material: blood. These TCRs come from a woman older than 75 in good health. The CDR3 runs from the conserved cysteine through the conserved F or W. Fields, in order: CDR3 length, V gene, J gene, CDR3 protein.

length: 14; V: TRBV10-3; J: TRBJ2-5; CDR3: CAISGTNRGETQYF
length: 15; V: TRBV6-1; J: TRBJ1-1; CDR3: CASSAMGQRDTEAFF
length: 13; V: TRBV6-1; J: TRBJ2-5; CDR3: CASSLDRSREQYF
length: 14; V: TRBV2; J: TRBJ1-2; CDR3: CASIGTGGVYGYTF
length: 15; V: TRBV12-3/TRBV12-4; J: TRBJ1-1; CDR3: CASSLMGFVNTEAFF
length: 15; V: TRBV7-2; J: TRBJ2-7; CDR3: CASSLESGGAYEQYF
length: 13; V: TRBV10-3; J: TRBJ2-7; CDR3: CAIAGDLGYEQYF
length: 15; V: TRBV6-1; J: TRBJ2-7; CDR3: CASSDPSRGGYEQYF
length: 14; V: TRBV29-1; J: TRBJ2-3; CDR3: CSVEGQGPTDTQYF
length: 13; V: TRBV7-9; J: TRBJ1-3; CDR3: CASSLGTVNTIYF
length: 13; V: TRBV10-2; J: TRBJ1-1; CDR3: CASTRGENTEAFF
length: 15; V: TRBV18; J: TRBJ2-1; CDR3: CASSLDRDNTNEQFF
length: 14; V: TRBV20-1; J: TRBJ2-7; CDR3: CSAEAGYQTYEQYF
length: 14; V: TRBV7-9; J: TRBJ2-7; CDR3: CASSLLDRGYEQYF
length: 14; V: TRBV24-1; J: TRBJ2-1; CDR3: CATSSGASYNEQFF
length: 12; V: TRBV6-2/TRBV6-3; J: TRBJ1-1; CDR3: CASIGIPAEAFF
length: 14; V: TRBV20-1; J: TRBJ1-2; CDR3: CSAPGTARLGGYTF
length: 16; V: TRBV20-1; J: TRBJ2-3; CDR3: CSARDRASGGSDTQYF
length: 15; V: TRBV12-3/TRBV12-4; J: TRBJ1-1; CDR3: CASSRQGPINTEAFF
length: 15; V: TRBV29-1; J: TRBJ2-3; CDR3: CSVIGLAGHTDTQYF
length: 11; V: TRBV5-4; J: TRBJ2-4; CDR3: CASSLVNGQYF
length: 12; V: TRBV10-3; J: TRBJ1-5; CDR3: CATGEGDQPQHF
length: 13; V: TRBV11-1; J: TRBJ1-1; CDR3: CASTNTGGTEAFF
length: 15; V: TRBV3-1; J: TRBJ1-2; CDR3: CASSQGEGQYYGYTF
length: 13; V: TRBV6-5; J: TRBJ2-1; CDR3: CASALDSYNEQFF
length: 15; V: TRBV7-2; J: TRBJ2-5; CDR3: CASTLVGGREETQYF
length: 15; V: TRBV7-2; J: TRBJ1-5; CDR3: CASSSGATGRQPQHF
length: 15; V: TRBV7-2; J: TRBJ2-1; CDR3: CASIFSGTSRNEQFF
length: 18; V: TRBV11-2; J: TRBJ2-7; CDR3: CASSLGGLASRSSYEQYF
length: 16; V: TRBV5-1; J: TRBJ1-2; CDR3: CASSSSRPPAGYGYTF
length: 17; V: TRBV10-2; J: TRBJ2-1; CDR3: CASSATGTDFSYNEQFF
length: 12; V: TRBV2; J: TRBJ2-1; CDR3: CASSRDGIEQFF
length: 15; V: TRBV7-8; J: TRBJ2-5; CDR3: CASSLEGFPQETQYF
length: 14; V: TRBV27; J: TRBJ1-1; CDR3: CASTGQGMNTEAFF
length: 13; V: TRBV12-3/TRBV12-4; J: TRBJ2-2; CDR3: CASTRANTGELFF
length: 14; V: TRBV11-2; J: TRBJ1-2; CDR3: CASSLGGHRDGYTF
length: 15; V: TRBV9; J: TRBJ2-1; CDR3: CASSVDRGSYNEQFF